This T cell receptor (beta chain) was recorded in a study of blood T cell repertoires in COVID-19. The overall study: Sources were T cells, B-cell-depleted T cells, or PBMCs; the material itself was cDNA or gDNA.

The authors' processing: Reference gene primers were amplified, and this amplification served to estimate nucleated cell counts. The repertoire was sequenced with immunoSEQ multiplex PCR; TCRdb's copy has only in-frame clones and lacks some. The DNA was the basis for D and trimming; V, J and clone size are from that table. This table holds fewer than 250,000 clones, about 83% found once. Germline loops: CDR1 MDHEN, CDR2 SYDVKM. V lost 5 bases, J lost 0 bases, and 25 bases lay in between. This CDR3 region has 19 residues. Input material: PBMCs or T cells enriched from blood (not recorded which). The origin of this receptor is a woman aged 45-65 years who had been exposed to COVID-19. The chain recombines TRBV28 with TRBJ1-1; D is possibly TRBD1 (5 bases). CDR3 sequence: CASSPGVGRVGALNTEAFF. CDR3 bases: TGTGCCAGCAGTCCGGGCGTCGGCAGGGTAGGGGCTTTGAACACTGAAGCTTTCTTT.